This TCR beta chain came from a study of persistence of HIV-infected CD4 T cells. Overlapping HIV-1 Gag 15-mer peptides at 0.8 to 1 ug per peptide per mL were used. CD4+ T cells upregulating both CD40 ligand and CD69 were sorted as responding cells. This clone turned up a few times. No antigen is known for it. This was the immunoSEQ version 4 assay in survey mode. Using immunoSEQ multiplex PCR, the repertoire was profiled, and TCRdb retains in-frame clones only, with some absent. This table holds nearly 20,000 clones, less than 75% found once. Trimming cost V 4 bases and J 1 base; bases outside gene matches: 7. CDR3 length: 16 residues. CDR1 SGHAT and CDR2 FQDESV come from the germline V gene (reference sequence). Whole-study results and caveats: Rare CMV-responding cells carrying HIV-1 proviruses were not analyzed separately for TCR.

The sequence came from an adult woman with HIV who was CMV-seropositive. V and J are TRBV11-1 and TRBJ2-1, with TRBD1 matching over 7 bases. The material sequenced was CD4+ T cells sorted from PBMCs after approximately 19-hour stimulation, taken from a patient who received antiretroviral therapy. DNA for the CDR3: TGTGCCAGCAGCTCTAGGGGGCTAGGTTCCTACAATGAGCAGTTCTTC. Protein product: CASSSRGLGSYNEQFF.